This is a list of T cell receptor beta chains from one sample in a study of shared T cell receptors in the human thymus. Sequencing was performed with immunoSEQ multiplex PCR; in TCRdb, only in-frame clones are kept and a portion is missing. This table has over 650,000 clones, approximately 87% appearing once. The same data also went into a second study, on human thymus T cells.

Material: thymocytes. These receptors originate from a boy under three years old with a congenital heart defect. The CDR3 runs from the conserved cysteine through the conserved F or W. D genes are given only for firm matches. Not every row has a clone size; where given, it reads once, few, many or a size class.

cdr3_nt: TGTGCCAGCAGCGGGTTCCGAGGGGGTGAGCAGTTCTTC
cdr3_aa: CASSGFRGGEQFF
d_call: .
clone_size: .
j_call: TRBJ2-1
v_call: TRBV2

cdr3_nt: TGTGCCAGCAGCCCTATCGCGAATGGACAGGGGGCAACTAATGAAAAACTGTTTTTT
cdr3_aa: CASSPIANGQGATNEKLFF
d_call: TRBD1
clone_size: .
j_call: TRBJ1-4
v_call: TRBV7-6

cdr3_nt: TGTGCCAGTAGTAAACCGGGACAGGCTAACACCGGGGAGCTGTTTTTT
cdr3_aa: CASSKPGQANTGELFF
d_call: TRBD1
clone_size: .
j_call: TRBJ2-2
v_call: TRBV19

cdr3_nt: TGCAGCGGTAGTGGGAACACCGGGGAGCTGTTTTTT
cdr3_aa: CSGSGNTGELFF
d_call: .
clone_size: .
j_call: TRBJ2-2
v_call: TRBV29-1

cdr3_nt: TGCGCCAGCAGCCGAGATACCGGGACTAGCGGTTCTAGCTCCTACAATGAGCAGTTCTTC
cdr3_aa: CASSRDTGTSGSSSYNEQFF
d_call: TRBD2
clone_size: .
j_call: TRBJ2-1
v_call: TRBV4-3

cdr3_nt: TGTGCCAGCAGCTGGTCGGACAGGGTCGCTGGAAACACCATATATTTT
cdr3_aa: CASSWSDRVAGNTIYF
d_call: TRBD1
clone_size: .
j_call: TRBJ1-3
v_call: TRBV5-5

cdr3_nt: TGTGCCAGCAGCCAAGATAGCGGACAAACTGGAGGCACTGAAGCTTTCTTT
cdr3_aa: CASSQDSGQTGGTEAFF
d_call: .
clone_size: .
j_call: TRBJ1-1
v_call: TRBV14

cdr3_nt: TGTGCCAGCAGTAGGAACGGGGGGATCCCCGGGGAGCTGTTTTTT
cdr3_aa: CASSRNGGIPGELFF
d_call: TRBD2
clone_size: .
j_call: TRBJ2-2
v_call: TRBV27

cdr3_nt: TGTGCCAGCAGTTACCGTCCCTACAATGAGCAGTTCTTC
cdr3_aa: CASSYRPYNEQFF
d_call: .
clone_size: .
j_call: TRBJ2-1
v_call: TRBV6-5

cdr3_nt: TGTGCCAGCAGCCAAGATCGTCACGGGTATGGCTACACCTTC
cdr3_aa: CASSQDRHGYGYTF
d_call: .
clone_size: .
j_call: TRBJ1-2
v_call: TRBV14

cdr3_nt: TGTGCCAGCAGCGGAAACTATATAACGGACAGGGCGGGGAACACTGAAGCTTTCTTT
cdr3_aa: CASSGNYITDRAGNTEAFF
d_call: TRBD1
clone_size: .
j_call: TRBJ1-1
v_call: TRBV5-6

cdr3_nt: TGCGCCAGCAGCCAAGTTGCCCGACTAGTTACGCAGTATTTT
cdr3_aa: CASSQVARLVTQYF
d_call: .
clone_size: .
j_call: TRBJ2-3
v_call: TRBV4-3

cdr3_nt: TGTGCCAGCAGCCCTTCCGGGACAGGGGGCCCGCACTCTGGGGCCAACGTCCTGACTTTC
cdr3_aa: CASSPSGTGGPHSGANVLTF
d_call: TRBD1
clone_size: few
j_call: TRBJ2-6
v_call: TRBV5-4

cdr3_nt: TGTGCCTGGAGTCCGAGCGGGAGAAAGAACGAGCAGTACTTC
cdr3_aa: CAWSPSGRKNEQYF
d_call: TRBD2
clone_size: once
j_call: TRBJ2-7
v_call: TRBV30

cdr3_nt: TGTGCCAGCAGCCTCACCACACGTCCGGGACAGGCCCATGAGCAGTTCTTC
cdr3_aa: CASSLTTRPGQAHEQFF
d_call: TRBD1
clone_size: once
j_call: TRBJ2-1
v_call: TRBV11-2

cdr3_nt: TGCAGCGTTGAAGCGGAGTTTCACAAAGAGACCCAGTACTTC
cdr3_aa: CSVEAEFHKETQYF
d_call: .
clone_size: .
j_call: TRBJ2-5
v_call: TRBV29-1

cdr3_nt: TGTGCCAGCAGCCTGGTGGGTGGAGGCACAGATACGCAGTATTTT
cdr3_aa: CASSLVGGGTDTQYF
d_call: .
clone_size: .
j_call: TRBJ2-3
v_call: TRBV27

cdr3_nt: TGTGCCAGCAGTTCAATCAATGAGCAGTTCTTC
cdr3_aa: CASSSINEQFF
d_call: .
clone_size: .
j_call: TRBJ2-1
v_call: TRBV27

cdr3_nt: TGTGCCAGCAGCTTAGGGTACAGGGGGGTCTATGGCTACACCTTC
cdr3_aa: CASSLGYRGVYGYTF
d_call: TRBD1
clone_size: .
j_call: TRBJ1-2
v_call: TRBV5-4

cdr3_nt: TGTGCCAGCAGCTTAGAAGGGGGGGTAGATACGCAGTATTTT
cdr3_aa: CASSLEGGVDTQYF
d_call: .
clone_size: .
j_call: TRBJ2-3
v_call: TRBV7-6

cdr3_nt: TGTGCCAGCAGTTTCAGGGCCGGGTCCGGGTACGAGCAGTACTTC
cdr3_aa: CASSFRAGSGYEQYF
d_call: .
clone_size: .
j_call: TRBJ2-7
v_call: TRBV27

cdr3_nt: TGTGCCAGTAGTCCTGAGCCGGGGGATTCACCCCTCCACTTT
cdr3_aa: CASSPEPGDSPLHF
d_call: .
clone_size: few
j_call: TRBJ1-6
v_call: TRBV19

cdr3_nt: TGTGCCAGTAGTATATTGTCGCCTCAGGATTACTCTGGAAACACCATATATTTT
cdr3_aa: CASSILSPQDYSGNTIYF
d_call: .
clone_size: .
j_call: TRBJ1-3
v_call: TRBV19

cdr3_nt: TGCAGTGCTACAGGGGGCGAAGGCTACACCTTC
cdr3_aa: CSATGGEGYTF
d_call: TRBD1
clone_size: .
j_call: TRBJ1-2
v_call: TRBV20-1

cdr3_nt: TGTGCCAGCAGGGGGGGACAGCCGTCTCCTAATTCACCCCTCCACTTT
cdr3_aa: CASRGGQPSPNSPLHF
d_call: TRBD1
clone_size: .
j_call: TRBJ1-6
v_call: TRBV27

cdr3_nt: TGTGCCAGCAGCTTAGACAGGACCTCCTACGAGCAGTACTTC
cdr3_aa: CASSLDRTSYEQYF
d_call: .
clone_size: .
j_call: TRBJ2-7
v_call: TRBV7-9

cdr3_nt: TGTGCCAGCAGCTTGGCGGACAGCCCCTACGAGCAGTACTTC
cdr3_aa: CASSLADSPYEQYF
d_call: .
clone_size: few
j_call: TRBJ2-7
v_call: TRBV5-4

cdr3_nt: TGTGCCATCAGTGTCAGCGGGAAGCCTCAAGAGACCCAGTACTTC
cdr3_aa: CAISVSGKPQETQYF
d_call: TRBD2
clone_size: .
j_call: TRBJ2-5
v_call: TRBV10-3